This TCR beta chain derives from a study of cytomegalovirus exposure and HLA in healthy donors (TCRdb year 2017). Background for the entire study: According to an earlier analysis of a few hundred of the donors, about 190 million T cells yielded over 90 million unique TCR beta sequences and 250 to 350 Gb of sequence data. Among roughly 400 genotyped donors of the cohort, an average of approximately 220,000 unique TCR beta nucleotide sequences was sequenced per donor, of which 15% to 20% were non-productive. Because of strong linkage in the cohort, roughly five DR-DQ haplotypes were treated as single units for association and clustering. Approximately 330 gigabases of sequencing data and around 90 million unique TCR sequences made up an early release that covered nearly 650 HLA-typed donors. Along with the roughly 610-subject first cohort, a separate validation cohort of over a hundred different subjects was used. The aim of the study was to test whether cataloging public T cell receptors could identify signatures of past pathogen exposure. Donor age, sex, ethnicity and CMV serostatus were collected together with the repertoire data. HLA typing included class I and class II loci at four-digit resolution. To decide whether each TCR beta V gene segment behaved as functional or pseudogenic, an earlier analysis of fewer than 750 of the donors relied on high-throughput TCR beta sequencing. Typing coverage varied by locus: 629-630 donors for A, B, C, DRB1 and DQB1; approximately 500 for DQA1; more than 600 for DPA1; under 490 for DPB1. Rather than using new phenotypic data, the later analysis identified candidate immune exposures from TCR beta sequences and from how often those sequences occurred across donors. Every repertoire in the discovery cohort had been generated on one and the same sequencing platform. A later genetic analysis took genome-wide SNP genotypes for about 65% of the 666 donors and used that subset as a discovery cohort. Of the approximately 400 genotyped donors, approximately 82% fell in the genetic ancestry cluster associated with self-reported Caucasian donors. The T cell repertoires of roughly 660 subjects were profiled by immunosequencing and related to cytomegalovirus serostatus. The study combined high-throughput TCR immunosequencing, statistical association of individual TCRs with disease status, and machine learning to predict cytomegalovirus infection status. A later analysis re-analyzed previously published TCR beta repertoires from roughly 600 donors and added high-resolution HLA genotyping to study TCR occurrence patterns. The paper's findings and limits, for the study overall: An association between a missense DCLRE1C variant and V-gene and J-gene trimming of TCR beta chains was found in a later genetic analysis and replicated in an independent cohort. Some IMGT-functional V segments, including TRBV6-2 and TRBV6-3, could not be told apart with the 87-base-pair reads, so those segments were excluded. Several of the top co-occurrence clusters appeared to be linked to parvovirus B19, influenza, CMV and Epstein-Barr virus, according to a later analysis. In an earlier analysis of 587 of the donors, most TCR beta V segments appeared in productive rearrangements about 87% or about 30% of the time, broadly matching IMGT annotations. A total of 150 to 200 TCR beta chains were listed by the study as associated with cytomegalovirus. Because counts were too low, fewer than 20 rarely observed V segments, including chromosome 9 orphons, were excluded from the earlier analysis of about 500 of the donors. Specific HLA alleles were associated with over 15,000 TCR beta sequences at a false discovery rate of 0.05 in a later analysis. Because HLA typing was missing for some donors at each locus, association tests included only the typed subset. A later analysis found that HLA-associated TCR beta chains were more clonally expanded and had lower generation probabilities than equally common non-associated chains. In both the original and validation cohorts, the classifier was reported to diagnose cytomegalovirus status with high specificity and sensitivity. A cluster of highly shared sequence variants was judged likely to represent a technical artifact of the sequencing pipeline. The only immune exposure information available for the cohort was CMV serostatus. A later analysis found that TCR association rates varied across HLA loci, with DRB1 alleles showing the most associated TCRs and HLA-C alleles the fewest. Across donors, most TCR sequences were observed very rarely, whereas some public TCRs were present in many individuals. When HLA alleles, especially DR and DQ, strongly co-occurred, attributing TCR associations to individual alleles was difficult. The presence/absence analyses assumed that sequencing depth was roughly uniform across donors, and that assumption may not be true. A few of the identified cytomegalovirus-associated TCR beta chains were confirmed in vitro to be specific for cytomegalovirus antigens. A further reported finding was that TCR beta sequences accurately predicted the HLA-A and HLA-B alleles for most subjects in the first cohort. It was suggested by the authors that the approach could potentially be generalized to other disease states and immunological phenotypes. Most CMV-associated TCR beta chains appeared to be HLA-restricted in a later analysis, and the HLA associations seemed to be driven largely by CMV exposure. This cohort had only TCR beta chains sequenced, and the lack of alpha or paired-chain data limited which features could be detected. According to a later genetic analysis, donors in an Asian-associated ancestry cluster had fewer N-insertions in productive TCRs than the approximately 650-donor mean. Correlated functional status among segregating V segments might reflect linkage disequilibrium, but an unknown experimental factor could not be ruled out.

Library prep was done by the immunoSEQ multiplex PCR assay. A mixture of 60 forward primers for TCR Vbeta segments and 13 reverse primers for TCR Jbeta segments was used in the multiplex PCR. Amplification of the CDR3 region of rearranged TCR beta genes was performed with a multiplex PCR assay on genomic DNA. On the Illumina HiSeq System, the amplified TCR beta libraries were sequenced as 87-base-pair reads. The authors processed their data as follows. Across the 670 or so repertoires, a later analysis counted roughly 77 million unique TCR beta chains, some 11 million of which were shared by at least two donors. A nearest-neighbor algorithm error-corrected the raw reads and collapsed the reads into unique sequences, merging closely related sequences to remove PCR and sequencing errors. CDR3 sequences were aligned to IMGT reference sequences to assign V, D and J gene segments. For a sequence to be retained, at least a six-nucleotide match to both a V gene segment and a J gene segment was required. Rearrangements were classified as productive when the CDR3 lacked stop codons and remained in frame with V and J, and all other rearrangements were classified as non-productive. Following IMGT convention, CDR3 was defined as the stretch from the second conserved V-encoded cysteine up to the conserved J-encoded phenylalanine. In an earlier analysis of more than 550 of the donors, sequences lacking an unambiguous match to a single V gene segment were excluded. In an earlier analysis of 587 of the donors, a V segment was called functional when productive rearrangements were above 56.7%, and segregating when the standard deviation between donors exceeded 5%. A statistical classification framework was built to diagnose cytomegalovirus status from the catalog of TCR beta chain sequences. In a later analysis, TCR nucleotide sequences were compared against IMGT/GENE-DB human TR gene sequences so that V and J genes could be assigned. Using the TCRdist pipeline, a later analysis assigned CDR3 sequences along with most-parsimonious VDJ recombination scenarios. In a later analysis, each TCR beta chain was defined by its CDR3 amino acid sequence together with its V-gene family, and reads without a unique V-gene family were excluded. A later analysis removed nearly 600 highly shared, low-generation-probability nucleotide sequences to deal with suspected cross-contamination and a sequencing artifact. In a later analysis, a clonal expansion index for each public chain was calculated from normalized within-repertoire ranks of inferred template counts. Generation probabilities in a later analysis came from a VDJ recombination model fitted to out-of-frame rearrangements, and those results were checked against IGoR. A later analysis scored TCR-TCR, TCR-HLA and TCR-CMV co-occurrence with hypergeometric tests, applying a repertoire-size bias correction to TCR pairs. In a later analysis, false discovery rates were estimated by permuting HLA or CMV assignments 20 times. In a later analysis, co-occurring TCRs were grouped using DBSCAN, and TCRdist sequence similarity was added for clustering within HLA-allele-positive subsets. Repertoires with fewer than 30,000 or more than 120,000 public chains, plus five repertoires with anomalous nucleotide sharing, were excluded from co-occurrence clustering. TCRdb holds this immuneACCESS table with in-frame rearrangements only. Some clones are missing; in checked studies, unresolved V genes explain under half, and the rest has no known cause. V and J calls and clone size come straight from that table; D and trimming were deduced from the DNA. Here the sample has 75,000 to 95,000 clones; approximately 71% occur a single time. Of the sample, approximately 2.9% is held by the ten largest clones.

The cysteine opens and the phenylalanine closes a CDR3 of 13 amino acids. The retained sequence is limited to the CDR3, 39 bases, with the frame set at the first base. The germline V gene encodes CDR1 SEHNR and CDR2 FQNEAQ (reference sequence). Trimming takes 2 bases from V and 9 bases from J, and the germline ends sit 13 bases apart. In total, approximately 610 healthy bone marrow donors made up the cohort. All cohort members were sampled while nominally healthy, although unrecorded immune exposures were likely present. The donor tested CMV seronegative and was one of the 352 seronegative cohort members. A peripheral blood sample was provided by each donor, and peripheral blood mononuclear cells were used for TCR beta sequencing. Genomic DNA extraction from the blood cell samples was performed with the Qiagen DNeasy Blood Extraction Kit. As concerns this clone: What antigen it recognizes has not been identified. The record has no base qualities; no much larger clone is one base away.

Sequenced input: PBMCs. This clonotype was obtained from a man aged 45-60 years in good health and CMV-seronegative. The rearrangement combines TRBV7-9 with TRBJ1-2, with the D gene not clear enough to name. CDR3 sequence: CASSLSAGLRYTF. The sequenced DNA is TGTGCCAGCAGCTTAAGCGCGGGTCTTCGCTACACCTTC.